A single TCR beta chain is shown here with its context. The data originate from a study of neurological immune-mediated disorders. Time point reported: longitudinal time-point 2. The unsorted libraries originated from 2 million PBMCs kept at -80 C. The yield of each sequencing run was over 170 million TCR-beta sequences from 15-18 subjects. TCRdb re-analysed the 5' RACE reads in MiXCR, keeping a single row per CDR3 protein. The sample holds 55,000 to 65,000 distinct CDR3 sequences, around a tenth seen once. J gave up 6 bases and V 3 bases, and 8 bases lay outside the gene matches. This CDR3 is 16 amino acids long. CDR1 is SGHAT and CDR2 is FQNNGV in the germline V gene.

The TCR sequence derives from a man aged 30 to 39 in good health. This chain joins TRBV11-2 and TRBJ1-6, with 7 bases matching TRBD1. Sequencing was performed on PBMCs. The CDR3 bases are TGTGCCAGCAGCTTTCCGGGACAGAAATTTAATTCACCCCTCCACTTT. It encodes CASSFPGQKFNSPLHF.